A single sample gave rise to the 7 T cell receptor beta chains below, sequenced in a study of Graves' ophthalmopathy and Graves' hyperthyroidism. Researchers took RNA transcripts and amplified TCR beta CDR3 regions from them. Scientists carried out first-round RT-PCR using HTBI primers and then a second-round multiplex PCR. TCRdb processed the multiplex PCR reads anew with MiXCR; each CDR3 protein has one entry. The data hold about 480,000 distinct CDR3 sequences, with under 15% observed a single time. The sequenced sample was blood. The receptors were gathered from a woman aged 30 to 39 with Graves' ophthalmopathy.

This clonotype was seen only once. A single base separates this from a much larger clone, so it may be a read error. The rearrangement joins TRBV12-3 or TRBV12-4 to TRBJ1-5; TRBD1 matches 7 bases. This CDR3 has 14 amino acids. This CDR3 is CACSRQGGNQPQHF. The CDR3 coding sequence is TGTGCCTGCAGTCGCCAGGGGGGCAATCAGCCCCAGCATTTT.

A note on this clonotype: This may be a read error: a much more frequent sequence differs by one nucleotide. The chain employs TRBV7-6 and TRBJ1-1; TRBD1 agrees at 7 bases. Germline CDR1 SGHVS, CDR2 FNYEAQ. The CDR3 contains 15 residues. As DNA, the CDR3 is TGTGCCAACAGCCCTCAACAGGGGCTGAACACTGAAGCTTTCTTT. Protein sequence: CANSPQQGLNTEAFF.

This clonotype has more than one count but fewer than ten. Written as DNA, the CDR3 is TGTGCCAGCAGCCCGGCGGTTGTGTCCGGGGAGCTGTTTTTT. This encodes CASSPAVVSGELFF. The J gene is TRBJ2-2, the V gene TRBV5-4; no clear D gene. The V gene's germline CDR1 is SGHNT and CDR2 YYREEE (reference sequence). The CDR3 sequence is 14 residues long. V lost 4 bases, J lost 6 bases, and 13 bases lay in between. The entire variable domain, with the rest obtained from reference TRBV5-4 and TRBJ2-2, is as follows: ETGVTQSPTHLIKTRGQQVTLRCSSQSGHNTVSWYQQALGQGPQFIFQYYREEENGRGNFPPRFSGLQFPNYSSELNVNALELDDSALYLCASSPAVVSGELFFGEGSRLTVL.

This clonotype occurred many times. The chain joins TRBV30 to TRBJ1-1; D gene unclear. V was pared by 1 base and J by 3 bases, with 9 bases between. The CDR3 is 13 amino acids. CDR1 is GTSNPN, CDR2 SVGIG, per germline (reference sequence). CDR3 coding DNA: TGTGCCTGGAGTGGACAAGTGGACACTGAAGCTTTCTTT. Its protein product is CAWSGQVDTEAFF. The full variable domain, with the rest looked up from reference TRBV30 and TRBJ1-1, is SQTIHQWPATLVQPVGSPLSLECTVEGTSNPNLYWYRQAAGRGLQLLFYSVGIGQISSEVPQNLSASRPQDRQFILSSKKLLLSDSGFYLCAWSGQVDTEAFFGQGTRLTVV.

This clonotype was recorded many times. The CDR3 here is CASSQDLYTEAFF. The CDR3 DNA sequence: TGTGCCAGCAGCCAGGACCTTTACACTGAAGCTTTCTTT. V gene TRBV14 combines with J gene TRBJ1-1; D gene uncertain. This CDR3 has 13 amino acids. V gave up 3 bases and J gave up 3 bases, with 8 bases separating them. The V gene's germline CDR1 is SGHDN and CDR2 FVKESK.

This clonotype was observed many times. Written as DNA, the CDR3 is TGTGCCATCAGTGAGTCAGGGGAGCAGTACTTC. Protein: CAISESGEQYF. The chain is built from TRBV10-3 and TRBJ2-7; no clear D. Germline V lookup: CDR1 ENHRY, CDR2 SYGVKD. CDR3 length: 11 residues. V was clipped by 0 bases and J by 7 bases, with 4 bases between them.

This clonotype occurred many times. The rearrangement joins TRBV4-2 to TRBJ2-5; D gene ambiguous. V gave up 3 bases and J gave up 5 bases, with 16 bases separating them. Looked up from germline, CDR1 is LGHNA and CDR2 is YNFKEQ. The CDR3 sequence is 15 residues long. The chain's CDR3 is CASSQPDGGRETQYF. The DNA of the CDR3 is TGTGCCAGCAGCCAGCCGGATGGCGGACGGGAGACCCAGTACTTC.